This T cell receptor beta chain was sequenced in a study of blood T cell repertoires in COVID-19. The table lists this clone with a count of one. In germline, CDR1 is SGDLS, CDR2 YYNGEE. The CDR3 is 18 residues long. After removal of 6 bases from V and 4 bases from J, the junction contained 20 bases not matched to a gene. Per the authors' pipeline: Amplification of reference gene primers provided the estimated nucleated cell counts. The repertoire was sequenced with immunoSEQ multiplex PCR; TCRdb's copy has only in-frame clones and lacks some. V and J calls and clone size are copied from that table; D and trimming were computed from the DNA. The repertoire consists of 70,000 to 100,000 clones, with 89% occurring once and the leading ten covering around 2.9%. The Seattle patients, enrolled during active infection, were followed longitudinally.

This sequence was found in a man aged 50-59 years with COVID-19, enrolled during active disease. The chain joins TRBV9 to TRBJ2-7, with 9 bases identical to TRBD1. The sequenced sample consisted of peripheral blood. CDR3 DNA sequence: TGTGCCAGCAACCTCCGGGACAGGGAAGCTTTTCAGGATTACGAGCAGTACTTC. Its protein is CASNLRDREAFQDYEQYF.